This T cell receptor (beta chain) comes out of a study of blood T cell repertoires in COVID-19. Study at large: Spain, Italy and the United States supplied samples that represented acute and convalescent COVID-19. T cells, B-cell-depleted T cells, or PBMCs supplied cDNA or gDNA.

The CDR3 is made up of 11 amino acids. The germline gives CDR1 SNHLY, CDR2 FYNNEI. The germline V and J ends were trimmed by 8 bases and 5 bases, with 10 bases remaining between them. Original analysis: Amplification with reference gene primers provided the estimates of nucleated cell counts. Profiling relied on immunoSEQ multiplex PCR, and the TCRdb table lists in-frame clones only, not all of them. The V and J calls and clone size were taken over from that table, and D and trimming were inferred from the DNA. Among over 100,000 clones listed, approximately 88% were seen once. The sequence derives from a woman aged 70-85 years with acute or convalescent COVID-19. Material: peripheral blood. The genes are TRBV2 and TRBJ2-7, with a tentative D call TRBD2 (7 bases). The CDR3 nucleotides read TGTGCCAGCGCGGGGGCCCACGAGCAGTACTTC. Its translation is CASAGAHEQYF. The variable domain in full, with the rest retrieved from reference TRBV2 and TRBJ2-7, is EPEVTQTPSHQVTQMGQEVILRCVPISNHLYFYWYRQILGQKVEFLVSFYNNEISEKSEIFDDQFSVERPDGSNFTLKIRSTKLEDSAMYFCASAGAHEQYFGPGTRLTVT.